This TCR beta chain stems from a study of T cell changes during pregnancy in multiple sclerosis. CDR1 and CDR2 from the germline V gene are SGHVS and FQNEAQ. The CDR3 runs to 16 residues. Germline trimming cut 2 bases from V and 4 bases from J; bases unmatched to any gene: 8. Data came from immunoSEQ multiplex PCR; TCRdb stores just in-frame clones and leaves some out. The sample records 85,000 to 90,000 clones, roughly 94% being singletons. V and J are TRBV7-8 and TRBJ2-5, with TRBD2 identical over 9 bases. This receptor was obtained from a female donor in good health, enrolled as a control in a pregnancy study. Sample: peripheral blood, taken after pregnancy. The DNA for the CDR3 is TGTGCCAGCAGCTTACTCTCTAGCGGGGAGGGAGAGACCCAGTACTTC. Protein sequence: CASSLLSSGEGETQYF.